This T cell receptor beta chain was captured by sequencing in a study of blood T cell repertoires in COVID-19. In the authors' methods: For nucleated cells, counts were estimated from reference gene primer amplification. Sequenced by immunoSEQ multiplex PCR; TCRdb stores in-frame clones only, minus some. D and trimming come from the DNA, and the V and J calls and clone size come from that table. This sample carries about 28,000 clones, 85% to 95% of them seen once, and the ten largest clones take around 0.86%. The germline CDR1 and CDR2 sequences are SGHTA and FQGNSA. CDR3 size: 15 residues. Trimming shortened V by 4 bases and J by 4 bases, and 16 bases separated the two germline ends. This clone was seen once.

Material: peripheral blood. The chain couples TRBV7-2 to TRBJ2-5, with TRBD1 as a possible D gene (5 bases). The receptor was derived from a woman aged 70-85 years with COVID-19, enrolled during active disease. CDR3 sequence: CASSSRQHLPETQYF. The CDR3 nucleotides are TGTGCCAGCAGCTCCCGACAGCACCTGCCAGAGACCCAGTACTTC.